The 8 T cell receptor beta chains reported below all come from one sample, sequenced in a study of long-term antiretroviral therapy in people with HIV. With survey level as its setting, the immunoSEQ assay was v3.0. Using immunoSEQ multiplex PCR, the repertoire was profiled, and TCRdb retains in-frame clones only, with some absent. This sample has tens of thousands of clones, with around 76% found just once. Here the sequenced sample was unsorted PBMCs, taken 0.5 years after starting antiretroviral therapy. The receptors stem from a woman aged 40 to 55 with HIV.

This rearrangement joins TRBV18 to TRBJ2-5; no clear D gene. Per germline, CDR1 KGHSH and CDR2 LQKENI. Trimming took 3 bases from V and 0 from J, leaving 2 bases between them. The CDR3 loop spans 12 amino acids. The CDR3, as DNA: TGTGCCAGCTCACCGAACCAAGAGACCCAGTACTTC. Translation: CASSPNQETQYF.

This chain joins TRBV7-2 and TRBJ1-2; the match to TRBD1 covers 9 bases. The CDR3 is 15 amino acids. The germline gives CDR1 SGHTA, CDR2 FQGNSA. The V segment lost 5 bases and the J segment 5 bases; nucleotides outside the gene matches: 9. Here the CDR3 DNA reads TGTGCCAGCAGCCCTACCGGGACAGGGAGATATGGCTACACCTTC. Translating it yields CASSPTGTGRYGYTF.

The chain is built from TRBV15 and TRBJ2-5; D could derive from TRBD1 or TRBD2 (5 bases each). The CDR3 length is 15 residues. The germline V and J ends were trimmed by 3 bases and 6 bases, with 17 bases remaining between them. CDR1 is LNHNV and CDR2 is YYDKDF in the germline V gene (reference sequence). CDR3 amino acids: CATSSDPGPGKTQYF. DNA for the CDR3: TGTGCCACCAGCAGTGACCCAGGGCCGGGGAAGACCCAGTACTTC.

In its sample, this clone is medium-sized. J is TRBJ1-5 and V is TRBV11-3, with a weak D call TRBD1 (6 bases). V lost 4 bases and J 3 bases, leaving 19 bases between the germline ends. The CDR3 is 17 amino acids. Per the germline V gene, CDR1 is SGHNT and CDR2 is YENEEA. CDR3 in DNA: TGTGCCAGCAGCTCTGTAGGGGGGGCACCTGACAATCAGCCCCAGCATTTT. Amino acids: CASSSVGGAPDNQPQHF.

This chain links TRBV6-6 with TRBJ2-5; TRBD1 or TRBD2 may be the D gene (5 bases each). V was trimmed by 7 bases and J by 4 bases, leaving 16 bases between them. CDR3 length equals 14 residues. Germline loops: CDR1 MNHNY, CDR2 SVGAGI (reference sequence). The CDR3 region has the DNA TGTGCCAGCATAAGGGAGTTAAGGGGAGAGACCCAGTACTTC. Protein product: CASIRELRGETQYF.

Only one count was recorded for this clone. The chain couples TRBV10-3 to TRBJ2-1; 7 nucleotides align to TRBD1. Losses at the gene ends were 2 bases for V and 4 bases for J; bases not matched to a gene: 5. CDR1 is ENHRY, CDR2 SYGVKD, per germline. This CDR3 spans 15 amino acids. The CDR3 sequence: CAISEKGAQYNEQFF. The CDR3 coding sequence is TGTGCCATCAGTGAGAAGGGGGCGCAATACAATGAGCAGTTCTTC.

The CDR3 reads CASRAGGGTDTQYF. As DNA, the CDR3 is TGTGCCAGCAGAGCGGGCGGGGGCACAGATACGCAGTATTTT. The chain links TRBV9 to TRBJ2-3, with a weak D call TRBD2 (6 bases). This CDR3 has 14 amino acids. V dropped 5 bases and J dropped 1 base, with 11 bases sitting between them. Germline values: CDR1 SGDLS, CDR2 YYNGEE.

This clone came up once. V and J are TRBV10-3 and TRBJ2-3; TRBD2 matches at 7 bases. The CDR3 consists of 13 residues. Germline CDR1 and CDR2: ENHRY and SYGVKD. V lost 10 bases to trimming and J lost 1 base; unmatched junction nucleotides: 5. The CDR3 sequence: CATLARGTDTQYF. CDR3 nucleotide sequence: TGTGCCACACTAGCGAGAGGCACAGATACGCAGTATTTT.